This TCR beta chain is from a study of a mutant IDH1 vaccine in newly diagnosed glioma. Across the study: The study started vaccination 4-6 weeks after radiotherapy alone, or with temozolomide cycles. Averaging approximately 40 years of age, treated patients were roughly 60% male and roughly 40% female.

Described time point: week 11, during vaccination. Doses consisted of 300 ug of mutant IDH1 20-mer peptide each, paired with topical imiquimod. Donor tumors were new WHO grade 3 or 4 IDH1-mutant, ATRX-lost astrocytomas. Only in-frame clones appear in the TCRdb table, and some are missing; sequencing was by immunoSEQ multiplex PCR. The sample lists some 120,000 clones, about four fifths occurring once. Concerning this clone itself: The target antigen is unknown.

V lost 5 bases, J lost 2 bases, and 9 bases lay in between. This CDR3 has 14 residues. Germline V gives CDR1 WNHNN, CDR2 SYGVQD (reference sequence). The rearrangement uses TRBV10-1 and TRBJ2-2, with D hard to call. The source material was PBMCs, sampled from a glioma patient whose treatment included an IDH1 peptide vaccine. The clonotype comes from a man aged 35 to 55 with glioma. The CDR3 region is CASSPVANTGELFF. Written as DNA, the CDR3 is TGCGCCAGCAGTCCCGTCGCAAACACCGGGGAGCTGTTTTTT.